These T cell receptor beta chains were read from a single sample in a study of shared clonotypes between healthy human individuals. The assay was immunoSEQ multiplex PCR, and TCRdb's table has in-frame clones only and misses some. The sample has around 1.6 million clones; 95% to 99% are singletons. Sequencing was performed on naive CD4+ T cells sorted from blood. Receptor source: a young man in good health. Both conserved end residues are part of each CDR3. A D gene is named only where the DNA matches it firmly. Expanded clones get a size class; other rows say once, few or many, or leave the size out.

CDR3 DNA: TGTGCCAGCAGCTTAGTCTTGGGGTTAGATACGCAGTATTTT
CDR3 protein: CASSLVLGLDTQYF
J gene: TRBJ2-3
V gene: TRBV7-8
clone size: -
D gene: -

CDR3 DNA: TGTGCCAGCAGACAACACCCCACTGAAGCTTTCTTT
CDR3 protein: CASRQHPTEAFF
J gene: TRBJ1-1
V gene: TRBV6-5
clone size: once
D gene: -

CDR3 DNA: TGTGCCATCAGTCCAGACGGACAGGCAAAAGGGGAGAATGGCTACACCTTC
CDR3 protein: CAISPDGQAKGENGYTF
J gene: TRBJ1-2
V gene: TRBV10-3
clone size: -
D gene: TRBD1

CDR3 DNA: TGTGCCAGCAGTTATATCCAGGGGTCTTTTAACTATGGCTACACCTTC
CDR3 protein: CASSYIQGSFNYGYTF
J gene: TRBJ1-2
V gene: TRBV6-5
clone size: -
D gene: -

CDR3 DNA: TGTGCCAGCAGTGAAGCCTTTAAGGCCTACGTCGACGAGCAGTACTTC
CDR3 protein: CASSEAFKAYVDEQYF
J gene: TRBJ2-7
V gene: TRBV2
clone size: -
D gene: -

CDR3 DNA: TGTGCCAGCAGCGCGGGGACTAGCGGGGTGGGAGATACGCAGTATTTT
CDR3 protein: CASSAGTSGVGDTQYF
J gene: TRBJ2-3
V gene: TRBV9
clone size: -
D gene: TRBD2

CDR3 DNA: TGTGCCAGTAGGATATCCGGGACAGGGGGTAGGGGTGAGCAGTTCTTC
CDR3 protein: CASRISGTGGRGEQFF
J gene: TRBJ2-1
V gene: TRBV19
clone size: -
D gene: TRBD1

CDR3 DNA: TGCGCCAGTGAACCCGGGGGCTCCTACGAGCAGTACTTC
CDR3 protein: CASEPGGSYEQYF
J gene: TRBJ2-7
V gene: TRBV10-2
clone size: -
D gene: -

CDR3 DNA: TGTGCCAGCAGCTTCCCTATAAATACGCAGTATTTT
CDR3 protein: CASSFPINTQYF
J gene: TRBJ2-3
V gene: TRBV7-2
clone size: -
D gene: -

CDR3 DNA: TGTGCCAGCAGTGAAGGTCTAGAGACCCAGTACTTC
CDR3 protein: CASSEGLETQYF
J gene: TRBJ2-5
V gene: TRBV2
clone size: -
D gene: -

CDR3 DNA: TGTGCCAGCAGCTTGCTTATGCGGGGCTCCTACGAGCAGTACTTC
CDR3 protein: CASSLLMRGSYEQYF
J gene: TRBJ2-7
V gene: TRBV4-2
clone size: -
D gene: -

CDR3 DNA: TGCGCCAGCAGCCAAGTGATAGGCCCCGTAGGGTACGAGCAGTACTTC
CDR3 protein: CASSQVIGPVGYEQYF
J gene: TRBJ2-7
V gene: TRBV4-3
clone size: -
D gene: -

CDR3 DNA: TGCGCCAGCAGCCGGGACGGGGACAGGTCGGCGGAGACCCAGTACTTC
CDR3 protein: CASSRDGDRSAETQYF
J gene: TRBJ2-5
V gene: TRBV5-1
clone size: -
D gene: TRBD1

CDR3 DNA: TGCGCCAGCAGCTTCCGGACAGGGGGCAACGAGCAGTACTTC
CDR3 protein: CASSFRTGGNEQYF
J gene: TRBJ2-7
V gene: TRBV5-1
clone size: -
D gene: TRBD1

CDR3 DNA: TGTGCCATCAGTGATCAGGAGCGGGAGAGTGAGACCCAGTACTTC
CDR3 protein: CAISDQERESETQYF
J gene: TRBJ2-5
V gene: TRBV10-3
clone size: -
D gene: TRBD2

CDR3 DNA: TGCGCCAGCAGCCAAACCCTCGGTGGGGGGCAGGCAGATACGCAGTATTTT
CDR3 protein: CASSQTLGGGQADTQYF
J gene: TRBJ2-3
V gene: TRBV4-3
clone size: -
D gene: -

CDR3 DNA: TGTGCCAGCAGCGCAGGGACAGCGAATACGCAGTATTTT
CDR3 protein: CASSAGTANTQYF
J gene: TRBJ2-3
V gene: TRBV9
clone size: -
D gene: TRBD1

CDR3 DNA: TGTGCCAGCAGCGTAGGACTAGCGGGAGTGGAAGATACGCAGTATTTT
CDR3 protein: CASSVGLAGVEDTQYF
J gene: TRBJ2-3
V gene: TRBV9
clone size: -
D gene: TRBD2

CDR3 DNA: TGTGCCACCAGCAGAGATCTCTTTGGCTACACCTTC
CDR3 protein: CATSRDLFGYTF
J gene: TRBJ1-2
V gene: TRBV15
clone size: -
D gene: -

CDR3 DNA: TGTGCCAGCAGCTTGAACATCGATCAGCCCCAGCATTTT
CDR3 protein: CASSLNIDQPQHF
J gene: TRBJ1-5
V gene: TRBV5-6
clone size: -
D gene: -

CDR3 DNA: TGTGCCAGCAGCCGGATTAACACTGAAGCTTTCTTT
CDR3 protein: CASSRINTEAFF
J gene: TRBJ1-1
V gene: TRBV6-6
clone size: -
D gene: -

CDR3 DNA: TGTGCCAGCAGCAACGGGGACAGGGCCCACGAGCAGTACTTC
CDR3 protein: CASSNGDRAHEQYF
J gene: TRBJ2-7
V gene: TRBV7-9
clone size: -
D gene: TRBD1

CDR3 DNA: TGTGCCATCAGCGACAGGGGAGATACGCAGTATTTT
CDR3 protein: CAISDRGDTQYF
J gene: TRBJ2-3
V gene: TRBV10-3
clone size: -
D gene: TRBD1

CDR3 DNA: TGTGCCAGCAGTTTAACTCGTGTCGCCTACAATGAGCAGTTCTTC
CDR3 protein: CASSLTRVAYNEQFF
J gene: TRBJ2-1
V gene: TRBV28
clone size: -
D gene: -

CDR3 DNA: TGTGCCAGCAGCTTAACTCTTCGAGCGGCTGGAAACACCATATATTTT
CDR3 protein: CASSLTLRAAGNTIYF
J gene: TRBJ1-3
V gene: TRBV7-9
clone size: -
D gene: -

CDR3 DNA: TGTGCCAGCACCTATTCTACAAACAATGAGCAGTTCTTC
CDR3 protein: CASTYSTNNEQFF
J gene: TRBJ2-1
V gene: TRBV6-5
clone size: -
D gene: -

CDR3 DNA: TGCGCCAGCAGCCTCGGGACACTCCAGTGGTGGAATGAGCAGTTCTTC
CDR3 protein: CASSLGTLQWWNEQFF
J gene: TRBJ2-1
V gene: TRBV5-1
clone size: -
D gene: -

CDR3 DNA: TGTGCCAGCAGCCTCGACAGGAGCTCCTACGAGCAGTACTTC
CDR3 protein: CASSLDRSSYEQYF
J gene: TRBJ2-7
V gene: TRBV4-2
clone size: -
D gene: -

CDR3 DNA: TGTGCCAGCTCACCACAACTAGCGGAAAGCACAGATACGCAGTATTTT
CDR3 protein: CASSPQLAESTDTQYF
J gene: TRBJ2-3
V gene: TRBV18
clone size: -
D gene: TRBD2

CDR3 DNA: TGCGCCAGCAGCCAAGGGGGACAGGGACAAGATACGCAGTATTTT
CDR3 protein: CASSQGGQGQDTQYF
J gene: TRBJ2-3
V gene: TRBV4-1
clone size: -
D gene: TRBD1

CDR3 DNA: TGTGCCAGCAGCTTCGCTAGTAGGGCCTACGAGCAGTACTTC
CDR3 protein: CASSFASRAYEQYF
J gene: TRBJ2-7
V gene: TRBV11-2
clone size: once
D gene: -

CDR3 DNA: TGTGCCAGCAGCGTAGAGTCGGGAGGCCTGGCGGAAAAACTGTTTTTT
CDR3 protein: CASSVESGGLAEKLFF
J gene: TRBJ1-4
V gene: TRBV9
clone size: -
D gene: -

CDR3 DNA: TGTGCCATCAGTGGTCGGGACAGAGGCCAAGAGACCCAGTACTTC
CDR3 protein: CAISGRDRGQETQYF
J gene: TRBJ2-5
V gene: TRBV10-3
clone size: once
D gene: TRBD1

CDR3 DNA: TGTGCCAGCTCAGGGGACAGGGGGACTGCTGAAGCTTTCTTT
CDR3 protein: CASSGDRGTAEAFF
J gene: TRBJ1-1
V gene: TRBV18
clone size: -
D gene: TRBD1

CDR3 DNA: TGCGCCAGCATCCGGCCTGCACTAACCCCTTACGAGCAGTACTTC
CDR3 protein: CASIRPALTPYEQYF
J gene: TRBJ2-7
V gene: TRBV10-1
clone size: -
D gene: -

CDR3 DNA: TGTGCCAGCAGCCCCGAGGCAGGGACCCTCTACGAGCAGTACTTC
CDR3 protein: CASSPEAGTLYEQYF
J gene: TRBJ2-7
V gene: TRBV5-4
clone size: -
D gene: -

CDR3 DNA: TGTGCCAGCAGCCCAGCGGCAGGCCGACACTTT
CDR3 protein: CASSPAAGRHF
J gene: TRBJ1-1
V gene: TRBV2
clone size: -
D gene: -

CDR3 DNA: TGCGCCAGCTCACTAGCCCGCACCGGGGAGCTGTTTTTT
CDR3 protein: CASSLARTGELFF
J gene: TRBJ2-2
V gene: TRBV10-2
clone size: -
D gene: -

CDR3 DNA: TGTGCCAGCAGCCACGGCCAGGGTGACCAAGAGACCCAGTACTTC
CDR3 protein: CASSHGQGDQETQYF
J gene: TRBJ2-5
V gene: TRBV7-8
clone size: once
D gene: -

CDR3 DNA: TGCGCCAGCAGCCAAGATCGCTTGGGCCCAGATACGCAGTATTTT
CDR3 protein: CASSQDRLGPDTQYF
J gene: TRBJ2-3
V gene: TRBV4-3
clone size: -
D gene: -

CDR3 DNA: TGTGCCAGCAGCTTACGGACAGCCTCCTCTGGGGCCAACGTCCTGACTTTC
CDR3 protein: CASSLRTASSGANVLTF
J gene: TRBJ2-6
V gene: TRBV2
clone size: -
D gene: -

CDR3 DNA: TGTGCCAGCTCCCCCCACAGGGGGCGGTTGTACGAGCAGTACTTC
CDR3 protein: CASSPHRGRLYEQYF
J gene: TRBJ2-7
V gene: TRBV18
clone size: -
D gene: TRBD1

CDR3 DNA: TGTGCCAGCAGCTTACTGGGGCCGGGTTACAATGAGCAGTTCTTC
CDR3 protein: CASSLLGPGYNEQFF
J gene: TRBJ2-1
V gene: TRBV7-9
clone size: -
D gene: -

CDR3 DNA: TGTGCCAGCAGCGTCCTCACCGGGGAGCTGTTTTTT
CDR3 protein: CASSVLTGELFF
J gene: TRBJ2-2
V gene: TRBV28
clone size: -
D gene: -

CDR3 DNA: TGCGCCAGCAGCTTGGACGCGGATGAAGCTTTCTTT
CDR3 protein: CASSLDADEAFF
J gene: TRBJ1-1
V gene: TRBV5-1
clone size: -
D gene: -